These 4 T cell receptor beta chains were sequenced from one sample in a study of cytomegalovirus exposure and HLA in healthy donors (dated by TCRdb to 2017 to 2019). The library was obtained by the immunoSEQ multiplex PCR assay. For the multiplex PCR, a mixture combining 60 forward primers for TCR Vbeta segments and 13 reverse primers for TCR Jbeta segments was used. TCRdb took this table from immuneACCESS and kept in-frame rearrangements with V and J called. Such tables lack part of the clones; where checked against another copy, unresolved V genes explain under half of the gap, and the rest is unexplained. The sample data list about 160,000 clones, and about three quarters of these were observed just once. Roughly 2% of the sample lies in the top ten. Material for sequencing was PBMCs. The receptor source for this set is a female donor in good health and CMV-seronegative.

The chain uses TRBV5-4 and TRBJ2-3; D may be TRBD2 (6 bases). The ends were cut back, 3 bases at V and 14 bases at J, with 19 bases in the middle. CDR1 and CDR2 from the germline V gene are SGHNT and YYREEE (reference sequence). The CDR3 totals 13 residues. In DNA, the CDR3 is TGTGCCAGCAGCTGGGGCGGGGCTCCTTCGTCGTATTTT. This codes for CASSWGGAPSSYF.

The J gene is TRBJ2-5, the V gene TRBV21-1; the D segment call TRBD2 is taken from the table without a DNA check. TRBV21-1 is tagged as a pseudogene. This CDR3 is 14 amino acids long. The CDR3 sequence: CASSKRGGRETQYF. CDR3 coding DNA: TGTGCCAGCAGCAAAAGGGGGGGTCGGGAGACCCAGTACTTC.

The CDR3 loop reads CASSPGQVGELFF. CDR3 nucleotides: TGTGCCAGCTCACCAGGGCAGGTCGGGGAGCTGTTTTTT. The gene calls are TRBV18 and TRBJ2-2; D uncertain. The V end lost 2 bases, the J end lost 7 bases, and 8 bases lay between the germline ends. This CDR3 contains 13 residues. CDR1 and CDR2 from the germline V gene are KGHSH and LQKENI.

The chain has TRBV29-1 and TRBJ2-1; TRBD2 matches 8 bases. Germline V gene data show CDR1 as SQVTM and CDR2 as ANQGSEA. The CDR3 is made up of 15 amino acids. The V gene end was trimmed by 8 bases and the J gene end by 8 bases; junction bases not matched to a gene: 17. The CDR3 coding sequence is TGCAGCTCACTAGTCGGGGGGGGCCAGTATTATGAGCAGTTCTTC. This gives the protein CSSLVGGGQYYEQFF.